These T cell receptor beta chains were read from a single sample in a study of PD-1 blockade in classical Hodgkin lymphoma. Repertoires were generated with immunoSEQ multiplex PCR, while TCRdb's copy carries only in-frame clones and drops some. The sample yields 90,000 to 100,000 clones, just under 80% seen once. This specimen consisted of peripheral blood mononuclear cells (PBMCs), obtained before the fourth cycle of nivolumab. These receptors were obtained from a human donor with classical Hodgkin lymphoma. CDR3s include the opening cysteine and the closing phenylalanine or tryptophan. D genes are given only for firm matches. For some rows the clone size is stated as once, few or many, or as a class when expanded; others skip it.

j_gene: TRBJ1-1; v_gene: TRBV28; abundance: .; d_gene: .; CDR3aa: CASSQRWMEAFF; CDR3nt: TGTGCCAGCAGTCAAAGGTGGATGGAAGCTTTCTTT
j_gene: TRBJ1-2; v_gene: TRBV5-6; abundance: .; d_gene: .; CDR3aa: CASSFGQYGYTF; CDR3nt: TGTGCCAGCAGCTTCGGGCAGTATGGCTACACCTTC
j_gene: TRBJ2-3; v_gene: TRBV5-4; abundance: .; d_gene: TRBD2; CDR3aa: CASSEGLAVTDTQYF; CDR3nt: TGTGCCAGCAGCGAAGGCCTAGCGGTCACAGATACGCAGTATTTT
j_gene: TRBJ1-1; v_gene: TRBV9; abundance: .; d_gene: .; CDR3aa: CASSVGSRVNTEAFF; CDR3nt: TGTGCCAGCAGCGTAGGGTCCAGGGTGAACACTGAAGCTTTCTTT
j_gene: TRBJ1-2; v_gene: TRBV6-1; abundance: .; d_gene: .; CDR3aa: CASSERQGLNYGYTF; CDR3nt: TGTGCCAGCAGTGAGCGGCAGGGGCTAAACTATGGCTACACCTTC
j_gene: TRBJ1-4; v_gene: TRBV2; abundance: .; d_gene: .; CDR3aa: CASSLLRDSEKLFF; CDR3nt: TGTGCCAGCAGTCTACTGAGAGATAGTGAAAAACTGTTTTTT
j_gene: TRBJ2-1; v_gene: TRBV27; abundance: .; d_gene: .; CDR3aa: CASSLYGGRDTEQFF; CDR3nt: TGTGCCAGCAGTTTGTACGGGGGTAGGGATACTGAGCAGTTCTTC
j_gene: TRBJ2-7; v_gene: TRBV7-8; abundance: few; d_gene: TRBD2; CDR3aa: CASSSGLAGGPSYEQYF; CDR3nt: TGTGCCAGCAGCTCGGGACTAGCGGGAGGACCCTCCTACGAGCAGTACTTC
j_gene: TRBJ2-1; v_gene: TRBV6-6; abundance: .; d_gene: TRBD2; CDR3aa: CASSSGLAAYNEQFF; CDR3nt: TGTGCCAGCAGTTCGGGACTAGCGGCTTACAATGAGCAGTTCTTC
j_gene: TRBJ1-1; v_gene: TRBV7-9; abundance: .; d_gene: .; CDR3aa: CASSLTHTEAFF; CDR3nt: TGTGCCAGCAGCTTAACTCACACTGAAGCTTTCTTT
j_gene: TRBJ2-1; v_gene: TRBV4-1; abundance: .; d_gene: .; CDR3aa: CASSQDGPPYNEQFF; CDR3nt: TGCGCCAGCAGCCAAGACGGCCCCCCCTACAATGAGCAGTTCTTC
j_gene: TRBJ1-2; v_gene: TRBV28; abundance: few; d_gene: .; CDR3aa: CASSFDLSGYGYTF; CDR3nt: TGTGCCAGCAGTTTCGACCTCTCAGGCTATGGCTACACCTTC
j_gene: TRBJ1-4; v_gene: TRBV27; abundance: .; d_gene: TRBD1; CDR3aa: CASSFLTGRREKLFF; CDR3nt: TGTGCCAGCAGTTTCCTGACAGGGCGTCGGGAAAAACTGTTTTTT
j_gene: TRBJ1-2; v_gene: TRBV6-5; abundance: .; d_gene: TRBD1; CDR3aa: CASSYDGGDRGPSAF; CDR3nt: TGTGCCAGCAGTTACGATGGGGGGGACAGGGGGCCATCCGCCTTC
j_gene: TRBJ2-3; v_gene: TRBV6-6; abundance: .; d_gene: .; CDR3aa: CASSRGAPGYF; CDR3nt: TGTGCCAGCAGTAGGGGGGCTCCAGGGTATTTT
j_gene: TRBJ1-2; v_gene: TRBV19; abundance: .; d_gene: .; CDR3aa: CASRATENYGYTF; CDR3nt: TGTGCCAGTAGGGCTACAGAGAACTATGGCTACACCTTC
j_gene: TRBJ2-1; v_gene: TRBV7-3; abundance: .; d_gene: .; CDR3aa: CASSLTGVSNEQFF; CDR3nt: TGTGCCAGCAGCTTAACGGGGGTTAGCAATGAGCAGTTCTTC
j_gene: TRBJ1-5; v_gene: TRBV28; abundance: .; d_gene: .; CDR3aa: CASRSWGEGNQPQHF; CDR3nt: TGTGCCAGCAGGAGCTGGGGAGAGGGCAATCAGCCCCAGCATTTT
j_gene: TRBJ2-7; v_gene: TRBV6-5; abundance: .; d_gene: .; CDR3aa: CASSFAPRGTYEQYF; CDR3nt: TGTGCCAGCAGTTTTGCCCCCCGCGGGACTTACGAGCAGTACTTC
j_gene: TRBJ1-2; v_gene: TRBV7-9; abundance: .; d_gene: TRBD1; CDR3aa: CASSFDRGRLSGYTF; CDR3nt: TGTGCCAGCAGCTTTGACAGGGGGCGTCTATCTGGCTACACCTTC
j_gene: TRBJ2-7; v_gene: TRBV18; abundance: .; d_gene: TRBD1; CDR3aa: CASSPTTGSYEQYF; CDR3nt: TGTGCCAGCTCACCAACGACAGGGTCCTACGAGCAGTACTTC
j_gene: TRBJ2-3; v_gene: TRBV27; abundance: .; d_gene: TRBD2; CDR3aa: CASSLRLAGRRTDTQYF; CDR3nt: TGTGCCAGCAGTTTAAGGCTAGCGGGCAGACGCACAGATACGCAGTATTTT
j_gene: TRBJ2-1; v_gene: TRBV27; abundance: .; d_gene: .; CDR3aa: CASSPRGKGAHNEQFF; CDR3nt: TGTGCCAGCAGTCCCCGGGGGAAGGGGGCCCACAATGAGCAGTTCTTC
j_gene: TRBJ2-3; v_gene: TRBV6-4; abundance: few; d_gene: .; CDR3aa: CASSEERGTDTQYF; CDR3nt: TGTGCCAGCAGTGAAGAGCGGGGCACAGATACGCAGTATTTT
j_gene: TRBJ1-1; v_gene: TRBV5-1; abundance: .; d_gene: TRBD1; CDR3aa: CASSSLPGQGARDTEAFF; CDR3nt: TGCGCCAGCAGCTCGCTGCCGGGACAGGGGGCTAGGGACACTGAAGCTTTCTTT
j_gene: TRBJ1-6; v_gene: TRBV27; abundance: .; d_gene: .; CDR3aa: CASSLGRTVGPLHF; CDR3nt: TGTGCCAGCAGTTTAGGTCGGACAGTGGGTCCCCTCCACTTT
j_gene: TRBJ1-5; v_gene: TRBV6-6; abundance: .; d_gene: .; CDR3aa: CASSYGMTNQPQHF; CDR3nt: TGTGCCAGCAGTTACGGGATGACAAATCAGCCCCAGCATTTT
j_gene: TRBJ1-5; v_gene: TRBV19; abundance: few; d_gene: .; CDR3aa: CASTRTSRAQSAQHF; CDR3nt: TGTGCCAGTACACGGACTTCGAGGGCGCAATCAGCCCAGCATTTT
j_gene: TRBJ1-5; v_gene: TRBV6-5; abundance: .; d_gene: TRBD1; CDR3aa: CASSYDRDQPQHF; CDR3nt: TGTGCCAGCAGTTACGACAGGGATCAGCCCCAGCATTTT
j_gene: TRBJ2-3; v_gene: TRBV6-6; abundance: .; d_gene: .; CDR3aa: CASSSTRQFYTDTQYF; CDR3nt: TGTGCCAGCAGCTCAACCAGACAGTTTTACACAGATACGCAGTATTTT